This TCR beta chain was sequenced in a study of T cell changes during pregnancy in multiple sclerosis. The table came from immunoSEQ multiplex PCR; TCRdb's copy has only in-frame clones and leaves some out. The sample lists 55,000 to 70,000 clones, about 90% occurring once. The V gene lost 4 bases and the J gene lost 7 bases, with 14 bases spanning the gap. This CDR3 region has 14 residues. Germline-derived CDR1 and CDR2 are MNHEY and SMNVEV (reference sequence). The chain carries TRBV27 and TRBJ2-1; D gene uncertain. This receptor was taken from a female donor in good health, enrolled as a control in a pregnancy study. The sample consisted of peripheral blood, taken in the second trimester of pregnancy. CDR3 in amino acids: CASSWPGKKNEQFF. In DNA form, the CDR3 reads TGTGCCAGCAGTTGGCCAGGCAAGAAGAATGAGCAGTTCTTC.